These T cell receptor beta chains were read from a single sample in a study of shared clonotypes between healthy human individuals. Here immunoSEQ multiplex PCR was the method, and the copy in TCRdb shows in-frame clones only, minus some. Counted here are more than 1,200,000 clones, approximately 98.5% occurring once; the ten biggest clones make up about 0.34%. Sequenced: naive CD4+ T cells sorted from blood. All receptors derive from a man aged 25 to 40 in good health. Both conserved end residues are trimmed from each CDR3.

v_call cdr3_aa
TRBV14 ASSFSDWGKEQF
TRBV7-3 ASSTSPGNEQF
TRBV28 ASSLTYEQY
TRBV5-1 ASSFDRGGFSYEQY
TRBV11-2 ASRGIQGREREGHNEQF
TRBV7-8 ASSRDSGRARVSSEQF
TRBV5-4 ASREHGTGTTGELF
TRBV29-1 SVEVTGGYGYT
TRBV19 ASSTTSNEQF
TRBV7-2 ASSRLDRSADTQY
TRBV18 ASSPRAGFNQPQH
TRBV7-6 ASSYLAGQNTGELF
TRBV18 ASSPPSGDVSFTNEKLF
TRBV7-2 ASSLLVGRGNYGYT
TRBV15 ATSSRVTPGLSYEQY
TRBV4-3 ASSQMGQTNEKLF
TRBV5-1 ASSFGTGFTEAF
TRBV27 ASRLTGINQPQH
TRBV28 ASSFSGRYDEQY
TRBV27 ASSYTYPEGGNTIY
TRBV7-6 ASSLGAGLQLGGELF
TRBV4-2 ASSQDQGDRYTGELF
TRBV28 ATQSGGLADGMDTQY
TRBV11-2 ASSFDPGSNQPQH
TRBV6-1 ASSDLAGGYEQY
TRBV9 ASSLDGWVNTEAF
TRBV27 ASSPQTLLSGANVLT
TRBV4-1 ASSHMDRGPYEQY
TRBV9 ASSVGGLAVYEQF
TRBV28 ASSQTLPGNEQF
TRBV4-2 ASSPDRAEGYT
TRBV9 ASSATGRGNQPQH
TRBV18 ASSPRVSTLSSYEQY
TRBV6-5 ASSYSGGVGLEQY
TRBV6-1 ASRTFRGRDTEAF
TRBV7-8 ASSLTGGGGRSQY
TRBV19 ATSRSLPNEKLF
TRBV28 ASRLMTSGRPFEQY
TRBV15 ATSRDQDREREQY
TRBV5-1 ASSLAGTGVEELF